The next 19 T cell receptor beta chains were all read from a single sample in a study of shared clonotypes between healthy human individuals. This table comes from immunoSEQ multiplex PCR, and its TCRdb copy is limited to in-frame clones, with some not included. The top ten clones hold 0.39% of a sample with 2 million to 2.5 million clones, over 90% of them seen once. The sequenced sample was naive CD4+ T cells from PBMCs. As to subset: CD45RA+ positively selected. These receptors originate from a man younger than 30 in good health. Some clones in this sample may be carry-over from other donors' samples.

The chain recombines TRBV5-1 with TRBJ2-3; D may be TRBD1 (6 bases). Germline CDR1 reads SGHRS; CDR2 reads YFSETQ. The ends were cut back, 5 bases at V and 4 bases at J, with 8 bases in the middle. The CDR3 contains 12 residues. CDR3 sequence reads: CASRQGADTQYF. The CDR3 coding sequence is TGCGCCAGCAGACAGGGCGCAGATACGCAGTATTTT.

The V and J genes are TRBV21-1 and TRBJ2-3; the table calls TRBD2, which could not be checked here. TRBV21-1 is classified as a pseudogene. There are 14 residues in the CDR3. The CDR3 DNA reads as TGTGCCTCAACTAGCGGCGAATGCACAGATACGCAGTATTTT. Its protein is CASTSGECTDTQYF.

V usage is TRBV6-5 and J usage is TRBJ1-4; unclear D gene. Trimming cost V 0 bases and J 10 bases, with 15 bases left between them. The germline CDR1 and CDR2 sequences are MNHEY and SVGAGI. This CDR3 is 15 amino acids long. CDR3 residues: CASSYSKSANLKLFF. CDR3 nucleotide sequence: TGTGCCAGCAGTTACTCGAAATCGGCGAACCTAAAACTGTTTTTT.

V usage is TRBV2 and J usage is TRBJ2-2, with D unresolved. This CDR3 is built from 15 residues. Germline CDR1 reads SNHLY; CDR2 reads FYNNEI. Trimming shortened V by 2 bases and J by 1 base, and 8 bases separated the two germline ends. The chain's CDR3 is CASSEPAMNTGELFF. As DNA, the CDR3 is TGTGCCAGCAGTGAACCAGCCATGAACACCGGGGAGCTGTTTTTT.

V is TRBV4-2 and J is TRBJ2-2; maybe TRBD2 (6 bases). Germline CDR1 LGHNA, CDR2 YNFKEQ. V lost 4 bases and J 5 bases, leaving 14 bases between the germline ends. The length of the CDR3 is 15 residues. CDR3 coding DNA: TGTGCCAGCAGCCCGGCAGGAGGGGAGACCGGGGAGCTGTTTTTT. Translated, it gives CASSPAGGETGELFF.

V usage is TRBV6-6 and J usage is TRBJ2-1; D gene unclear. The germline V gene has CDR1 MNHNY and CDR2 SVGAGI (reference sequence). CDR3 length: 16 amino acids. V shed 5 bases and J shed 1 base, with 15 bases lying between them. The chain's CDR3 is CASSRGQVMSYNEQFF. The CDR3 nucleotides are TGTGCCAGCAGTCGAGGCCAGGTGATGTCCTACAATGAGCAGTTCTTC.

CDR3: CASSSPGTGAPNTEAFF. The CDR3 DNA is TGTGCCAGCAGCTCTCCCGGCACAGGGGCTCCGAACACTGAAGCTTTCTTT. The V call is TRBV21-1, the J call TRBJ1-1; the table's D call TRBD1 went unverified against the DNA. TRBV21-1 is termed a pseudogene. CDR3 length: 17 amino acids.

The CDR3 is CASSPVLAGYYEQYF. CDR3 DNA sequence: TGTGCCAGCTCACCAGTCCTAGCGGGATATTACGAGCAGTACTTC. This chain links TRBV18 with TRBJ2-7, with 9 bases that match TRBD2. V dropped 2 bases and J dropped 4; count of bases not matched to a gene: 6. Germline V gives CDR1 KGHSH, CDR2 LQKENI. The CDR3 loop spans 15 amino acids.

The chain has TRBV5-1 and TRBJ2-2, with TRBD1 matching 8 bases. Trimming at V came to 7 bases and at J to 4 bases, leaving 6 bases not matched to a gene. Germline values: CDR1 SGHRS, CDR2 YFSETQ. The CDR3 is made up of 14 amino acids. The CDR3 DNA reads TGCGCCAGCGGAGACAGGGGATTCACCGGGGAGCTGTTTTTT. The encoded protein is CASGDRGFTGELFF.

CDR3 bases: TGCGCCAGCAGCCCCGTACAGAGCGCGGGAGCTCGCGAGCAGTACTTC. This sequence encodes CASSPVQSAGAREQYF. This chain connects TRBV5-1 to TRBJ2-7; 7 bases are a match to TRBD2. The CDR3 runs to 16 residues. Germline values: CDR1 SGHRS, CDR2 YFSETQ. V lost 4 bases and J lost 6; bases outside the gene matches: 16.

This chain links TRBV2 with TRBJ1-2; D is unresolved. CDR3 size: 10 residues. V lost 6 bases, J lost 11 bases, and 10 bases lay in between. Germline assignment: CDR1 SNHLY and CDR2 FYNNEI. The CDR3 here is CASRLQTYTF. In nucleotides, the CDR3 is TGTGCCAGCAGGTTACAGACGTACACCTTC. Full variable domain (rest looked up from reference TRBV2 and TRBJ1-2): EPEVTQTPSHQVTQMGQEVILRCVPISNHLYFYWYRQILGQKVEFLVSFYNNEISEKSEIFDDQFSVERPDGSNFTLKIRSTKLEDSAMYFCASRLQTYTFGSGTRLTVV.

This rearrangement joins TRBV4-1 to TRBJ1-4; 7 bases match TRBD1. Unmatched junction bases numbered 6, after V lost 3 bases and J lost 5 bases. The CDR3 contains 15 residues. Germline V gene data show CDR1 as MGHRA and CDR2 as YSYEKL. CDR3 coding DNA: TGCGCCAGCAGCCAGAAAGGGACAGCGAATGAAAAACTGTTTTTT. It translates to CASSQKGTANEKLFF.

The rearrangement links TRBV9 to TRBJ2-7, with D perhaps matching TRBD1 or TRBD2 (5 bases each). Trimming left V 3 bases short and J 7 bases short, with 23 bases between. This CDR3 contains 16 residues. Germline V CDR1 and CDR2: SGDLS, YYNGEE. The CDR3 nucleotides are TGTGCCAGCAGCGCCCGCCTGGAGGCCAGGGCGCGGGAGCAGTACTTC. Its protein product is CASSARLEARAREQYF.

The J gene is TRBJ2-6, the V gene TRBV5-1, with unresolved D. This CDR3 is built from 15 residues. V was pared by 6 bases and J by 1 base, with 11 bases between. The germline V gene encodes CDR1 SGHRS and CDR2 YFSETQ. DNA for the CDR3: TGCGCCAGCACGGTATGGAGTTCTGGGGCCAACGTCCTGACTTTC. It is translated as CASTVWSSGANVLTF.

The rearrangement joins TRBV27 to TRBJ1-4; D is perhaps TRBD1 (6 bases). Germline V gives CDR1 MNHEY, CDR2 SMNVEV (reference sequence). The V and J ends lost 2 bases and 0 bases respectively, with 10 bases between them. There are 16 residues in the CDR3. Here the CDR3 DNA reads TGTGCCAGCAGTTTACGTGGGGGCACAACTAATGAAAAACTGTTTTTT. As protein: CASSLRGGTTNEKLFF.

This clone came up once. This rearrangement joins TRBV5-1 to TRBJ1-5, with TRBD1 identical over 8 bases. Germline V lookup: CDR1 SGHRS, CDR2 YFSETQ. CDR3 size: 16 residues. V gave up 3 bases and J gave up 0 bases; unmatched junction bases: 5. The DNA of the CDR3 is TGCGCCAGCAGCTCCGGGACAGGCGATAGCAATCAGCCCCAGCATTTT. Its protein is CASSSGTGDSNQPQHF. Drawing the rest from reference TRBV5-1 and TRBJ1-5, the complete variable domain is KAGVTQTPRYLIKTRGQQVTLSCSPISGHRSVSWYQQTPGQGLQFLFEYFSETQRNKGNFPGRFSGRQFSNSRSEMNVSTLELGDSALYLCASSSGTGDSNQPQHFGDGTRLSIL.

V gene TRBV5-5 combines with J gene TRBJ1-5, with TRBD1 as a possible D gene (5 bases). V lost 1 base, J lost 11 bases, and 13 bases lay in between. Per germline, CDR1 SGHKS and CDR2 YYEKEE (reference sequence). There are 13 residues in the CDR3. DNA of the CDR3: TGTGCCAGCAGCTTGTCGCCAGGGTGGACCCAGCATTTT. Translated: CASSLSPGWTQHF.

This chain connects TRBV6-5 to TRBJ1-2; D not resolved. Germline CDR1 is MNHEY and CDR2 is SVGAGI. This CDR3 comprises 16 residues. The V end lost 1 base, the J end lost 4 bases, and 16 bases lay between the germline ends. CDR3 bases: TGTGCCAGCAGTTACTTAAGGGCAGGCTCCCCCTATGGCTACACCTTC. Translating gives CASSYLRAGSPYGYTF.

The chain is built from TRBV7-9 and TRBJ1-2; 9 nucleotides align to TRBD1. CDR1 is SEHNR, CDR2 FQNEAQ, per germline (reference sequence). CDR3 length equals 15 residues. The V and J ends lost 5 bases and 7 bases, in that order; junction bases with no gene match: 11. The CDR3 spells CASSLVRDRAGGYTF. CDR3 coding DNA: TGTGCCAGCAGCCTAGTTAGGGACAGGGCTGGTGGCTACACCTTC.